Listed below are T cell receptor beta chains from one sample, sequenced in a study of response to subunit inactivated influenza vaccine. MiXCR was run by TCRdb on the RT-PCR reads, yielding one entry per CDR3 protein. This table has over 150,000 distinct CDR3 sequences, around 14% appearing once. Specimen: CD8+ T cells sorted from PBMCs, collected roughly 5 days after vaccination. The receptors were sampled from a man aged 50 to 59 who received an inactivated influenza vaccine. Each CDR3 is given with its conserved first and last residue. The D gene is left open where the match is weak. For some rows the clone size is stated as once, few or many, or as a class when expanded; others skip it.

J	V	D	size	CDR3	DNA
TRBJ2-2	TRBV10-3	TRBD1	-	CAIKTGANTGELFF	TGTGCCATCAAGACAGGGGCGAACACCGGGGAGCTGTTTTTT
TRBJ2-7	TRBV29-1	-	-	CSAEAGLGEQYF	TGCAGCGCCGAGGCAGGTCTGGGCGAGCAGTACTTC
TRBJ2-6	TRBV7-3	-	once	CAGSYLGHPSSGANVLTF	TGTGCCGGCAGCTACCTGGGACACCCAAGCTCTGGGGCCAACGTCCTGACTTTC
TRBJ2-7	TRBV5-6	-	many	CASRGGTEYEQYF	TGTGCCAGCAGGGGGGGGACAGAGTACGAGCAGTACTTC
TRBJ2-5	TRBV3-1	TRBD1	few	CASSQGTGVETQYF	TGTGCCAGCAGCCAAGGAACAGGGGTGGAGACCCAGTACTTC
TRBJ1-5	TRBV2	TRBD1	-	CASRPGQGGRQPQHF	TGTGCCAGCAGACCGGGACAGGGAGGCCGTCAGCCCCAGCATTTT
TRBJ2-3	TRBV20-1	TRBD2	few	CSASQLAGVLDTQYF	TGCAGTGCTAGTCAACTAGCGGGAGTCCTGGATACGCAGTATTTT
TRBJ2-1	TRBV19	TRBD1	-	CASSMTGGGNEQFF	TGTGCCAGTAGTATGACAGGGGGGGGCAATGAGCAGTTCTTC
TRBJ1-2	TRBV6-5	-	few	CASSSHPWGDSTANYGYTF	TGTGCCAGCAGTTCCCATCCCTGGGGGGATTCAACCGCGAACTATGGCTACACCTTC
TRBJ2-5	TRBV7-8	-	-	CASSFLTGPRETQYF	TGTGCCAGCAGCTTTTTAACAGGGCCCCGAGAGACCCAGTACTTC
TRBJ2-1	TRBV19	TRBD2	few	CASSIATSGYYNEQFF	TGTGCCAGTAGTATAGCTACTAGCGGGTACTACAATGAGCAGTTCTTC
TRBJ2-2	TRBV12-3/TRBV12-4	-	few	CASSWTSTGELFF	TGTGCCAGCAGTTGGACCAGCACCGGGGAGCTGTTTTTT
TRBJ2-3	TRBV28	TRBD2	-	CASSWRLAGDSFADTQYF	TGTGCCAGCAGTTGGCGACTAGCGGGAGATAGTTTTGCAGATACGCAGTATTTT
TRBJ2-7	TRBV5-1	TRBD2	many	CASSDGTSFYEQYF	TGCGCCAGCAGCGATGGGACTAGCTTCTACGAGCAGTACTTC
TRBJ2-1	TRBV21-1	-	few	CASSLGGTPPYNEQFF	TGTGCCAGCAGCTTAGGCGGGACCCCCCCCTACAATGAGCAGTTCTTC
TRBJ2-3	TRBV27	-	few	CASSLSDFGTDTQYF	TGTGCCAGCAGTTTATCGGACTTCGGCACAGATACGCAGTATTTT
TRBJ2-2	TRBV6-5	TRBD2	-	CASSSQSGGDTGELFF	TGTGCCAGCAGTTCTCAAAGCGGGGGGGACACCGGGGAGCTGTTTTTT
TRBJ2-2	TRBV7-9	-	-	CASSLRGEFTGELFF	TGTGCCAGCAGCCTGCGTGGCGAGTTTACCGGGGAGCTGTTTTTT
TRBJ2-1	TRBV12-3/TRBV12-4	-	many	CASSSTHEQFF	TGTGCCAGCAGTTCGACACATGAGCAGTTCTTC
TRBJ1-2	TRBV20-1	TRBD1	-	CRGGHGYTF	TGCCGAGGGGGCCATGGCTACACCTTC
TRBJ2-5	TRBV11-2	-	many	CASSLGLGLNQETQYF	TGTGCCAGCAGCTTAGGGTTGGGACTTAATCAAGAGACCCAGTACTTC
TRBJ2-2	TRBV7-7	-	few	CASSTENTGELFF	TGTGCTAGCAGCACGGAGAACACCGGGGAGCTGTTTTTT
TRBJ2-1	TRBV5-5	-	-	CASSHSNEQFF	TGTGCCAGCAGCCACTCCAATGAGCAGTTCTTC
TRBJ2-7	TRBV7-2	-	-	CASSTGPGIFEQYF	TGTGCCAGCAGCACAGGACCTGGGATCTTCGAGCAGTACTTC
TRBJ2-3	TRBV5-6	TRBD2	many	CASSSLGTSGVGRTDTQYF	TGTGCCAGCAGCTCTCTCGGGACTAGCGGGGTAGGAAGAACAGATACGCAGTATTTT
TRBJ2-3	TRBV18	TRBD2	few	CASSPWREPPDTQYF	TGTGCCAGCTCACCCTGGCGGGAGCCGCCAGATACGCAGTATTTT
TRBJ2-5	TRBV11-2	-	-	CASSSSPGLGQYF	TGTGCCAGCAGCTCCTCCCCCGGTTTGGGCCAGTACTTC
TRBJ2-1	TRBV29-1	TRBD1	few	CSVSPGQGLDEQFF	TGCAGCGTGTCCCCGGGACAGGGGTTGGATGAGCAGTTCTTC
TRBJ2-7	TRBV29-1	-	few	CSVVSGEQYF	TGCAGCGTTGTATCTGGGGAGCAGTACTTC
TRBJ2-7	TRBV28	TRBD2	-	CASNPGLGVSYEQYF	TGTGCCAGCAACCCGGGACTAGGCGTCTCCTACGAGCAGTACTTC
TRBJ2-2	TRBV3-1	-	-	CASSERSTGTNTGELFF	TGTGCCAGCAGCGAAAGATCTACAGGGACCAACACCGGGGAGCTGTTTTTT
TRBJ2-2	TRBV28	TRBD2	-	CASSQTSGRLTGELFF	TGTGCCAGCAGTCAAACTAGCGGGAGGTTAACCGGGGAGCTGTTTTTT
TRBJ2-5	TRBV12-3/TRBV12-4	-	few	CASKQRGLGETQYF	TGTGCCAGCAAACAAAGGGGGTTGGGGGAGACCCAGTACTTC
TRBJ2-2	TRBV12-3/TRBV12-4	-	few	CASKAGGPNTGELFF	TGTGCCAGCAAAGCCGGGGGGCCGAACACCGGGGAGCTGTTTTTT
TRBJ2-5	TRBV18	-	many	CASSPETDFRETQYF	TGTGCCAGCTCACCAGAGACAGATTTTCGAGAGACCCAGTACTTC
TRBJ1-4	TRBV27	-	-	CASSLGPENEKLFF	TGTGCCAGCAGTTTAGGGCCAGAGAATGAAAAACTGTTTTTT
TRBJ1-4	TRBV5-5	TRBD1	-	CASSLGTGGIKLFF	TGTGCCAGCAGCTTGGGGACAGGGGGTATAAAACTGTTTTTT
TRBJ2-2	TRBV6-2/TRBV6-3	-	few	CASREVPEELFF	TGTGCCAGCAGAGAGGTCCCAGAGGAGCTGTTTTTT
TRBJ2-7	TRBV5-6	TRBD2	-	CASSLDTSELYEQYF	TGTGCCAGCAGCTTGGATACTAGCGAACTTTACGAGCAGTACTTC
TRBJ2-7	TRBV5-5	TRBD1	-	CASSFNPGQSYEQYF	TGTGCCAGCAGCTTTAATCCGGGACAGTCCTACGAGCAGTACTTC
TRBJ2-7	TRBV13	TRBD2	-	CASSIGTSRYEQYF	TGTGCCAGCAGCATCGGGACTAGCCGCTACGAGCAGTACTTC
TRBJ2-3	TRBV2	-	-	CASTRVGTDTQYF	TGTGCCAGCACACGGGTAGGCACAGATACGCAGTATTTT
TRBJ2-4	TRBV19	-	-	CASVATEANIQYF	TGTGCCAGTGTGGCGACAGAGGCAAACATTCAGTACTTC
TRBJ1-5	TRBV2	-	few	CASSGGLNQPQHF	TGTGCCAGCAGTGGTGGGTTAAATCAGCCCCAGCATTTT
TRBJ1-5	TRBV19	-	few	CASSIGSGFFNQPQHF	TGTGCCAGTAGTATAGGTTCAGGGTTTTTCAATCAGCCCCAGCATTTT
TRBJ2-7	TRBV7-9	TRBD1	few	CASSWDRGTHEQYF	TGTGCCAGCAGCTGGGACAGGGGAACTCACGAGCAGTACTTC
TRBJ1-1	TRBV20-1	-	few	CSARERENTEAFF	TGCAGTGCTAGAGAGCGAGAGAACACTGAAGCTTTCTTT
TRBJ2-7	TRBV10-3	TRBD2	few	CASQPGLAAYEQYF	TGTGCCAGTCAACCGGGACTAGCGGCGTACGAGCAGTACTTC
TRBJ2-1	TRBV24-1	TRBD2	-	CATNMTSSSYNEQFF	TGTGCCACCAACATGACTAGCTCCTCCTACAATGAGCAGTTCTTC